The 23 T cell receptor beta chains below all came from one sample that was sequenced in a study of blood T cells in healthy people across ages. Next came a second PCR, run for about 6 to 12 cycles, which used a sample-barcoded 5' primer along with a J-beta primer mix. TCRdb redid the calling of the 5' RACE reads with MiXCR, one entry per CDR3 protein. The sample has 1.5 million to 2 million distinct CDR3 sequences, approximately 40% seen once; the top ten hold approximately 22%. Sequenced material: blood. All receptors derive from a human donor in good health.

The CDR3 DNA reads as TGTGCCAGCGGAGACAGGTACAATCAGCCCCAGCATTTT. This codes for CASGDRYNQPQHF. V and J are TRBV6-5 and TRBJ1-5; tentatively, D is TRBD1 (6 bases). This CDR3 is 13 amino acids long. Germline loops: CDR1 MNHEY, CDR2 SVGAGI. Trimming pared 8 bases from V and 3 bases from J, leaving 11 bases between.

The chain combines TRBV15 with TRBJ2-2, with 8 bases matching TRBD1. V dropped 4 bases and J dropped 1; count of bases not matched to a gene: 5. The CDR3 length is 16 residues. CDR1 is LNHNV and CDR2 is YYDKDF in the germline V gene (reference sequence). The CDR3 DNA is TGTGCCACCAGCAATCCGGGACAGGTGAACACCGGGGAGCTGTTTTTT. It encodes CATSNPGQVNTGELFF.

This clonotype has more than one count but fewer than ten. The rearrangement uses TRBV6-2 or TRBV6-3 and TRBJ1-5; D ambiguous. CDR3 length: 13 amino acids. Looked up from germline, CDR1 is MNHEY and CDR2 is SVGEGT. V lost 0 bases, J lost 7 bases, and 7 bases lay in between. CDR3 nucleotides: TGTGCCAGCAGTTACTCCGTGGGACAGCCCCAGCATTTT. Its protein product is CASSYSVGQPQHF.

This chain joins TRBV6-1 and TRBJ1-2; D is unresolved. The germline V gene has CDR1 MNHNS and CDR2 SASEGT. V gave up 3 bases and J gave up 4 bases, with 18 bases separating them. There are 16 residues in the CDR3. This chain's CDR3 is CASSEVPGARSYGYTF. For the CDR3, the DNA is TGTGCCAGCAGTGAGGTTCCGGGAGCGAGGAGCTATGGCTACACCTTC.

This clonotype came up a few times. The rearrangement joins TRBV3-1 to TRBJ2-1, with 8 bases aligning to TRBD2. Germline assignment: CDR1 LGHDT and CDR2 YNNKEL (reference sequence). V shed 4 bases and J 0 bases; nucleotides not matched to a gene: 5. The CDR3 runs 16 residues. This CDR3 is CASSRTSGHSYNEQFF. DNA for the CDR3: TGTGCCAGCAGCCGAACTAGCGGCCACTCCTACAATGAGCAGTTCTTC.

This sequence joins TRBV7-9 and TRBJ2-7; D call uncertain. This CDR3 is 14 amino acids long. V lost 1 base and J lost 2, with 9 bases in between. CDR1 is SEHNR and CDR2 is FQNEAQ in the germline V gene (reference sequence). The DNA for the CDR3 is TGTGCCAGCAGCTTAGTTGTCGGACCCTACGAGCAGTACTTC. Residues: CASSLVVGPYEQYF.

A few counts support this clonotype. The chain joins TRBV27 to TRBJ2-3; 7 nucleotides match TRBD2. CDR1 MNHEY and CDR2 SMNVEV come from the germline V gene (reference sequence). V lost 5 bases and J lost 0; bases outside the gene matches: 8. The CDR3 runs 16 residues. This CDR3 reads CASSPLLGGSTDTQYF. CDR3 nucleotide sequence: TGTGCCAGCAGTCCCCTCCTGGGGGGGAGCACAGATACGCAGTATTTT.

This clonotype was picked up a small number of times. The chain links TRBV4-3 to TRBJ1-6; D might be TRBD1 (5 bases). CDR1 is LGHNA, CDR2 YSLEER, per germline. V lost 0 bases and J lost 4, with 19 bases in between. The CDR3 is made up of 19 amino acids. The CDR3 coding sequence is TGCGCCAGCAGCCAAGATGTTCTTCCCGGACAAGAGTATAATTCACCCCTCCACTTT. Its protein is CASSQDVLPGQEYNSPLHF.

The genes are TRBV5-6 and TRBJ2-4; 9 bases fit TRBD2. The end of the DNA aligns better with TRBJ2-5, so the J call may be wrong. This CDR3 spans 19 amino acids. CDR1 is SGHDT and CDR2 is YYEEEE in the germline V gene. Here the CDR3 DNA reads TGTGCCAGCAGCTTGTTGCCGTATGGCGGGGGGGGATTGCAAGAGACCCAGTACTTC. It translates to CASSLLPYGGGGLQETQYF.

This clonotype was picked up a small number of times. Written as DNA, the CDR3 is TGTGCCAGCAGCCCTGAGGGGACGGGTTGGTCACCCCTCCACTTT. Residues: CASSPEGTGWSPLHF. The V gene is TRBV11-1, the J gene TRBJ1-6, with D possibly matching TRBD1 (5 bases). Germline assignment: CDR1 SGHAT and CDR2 FQDESV (reference sequence). The CDR3 runs 15 residues. V lost 5 bases, J lost 10 bases, and 18 bases lay in between.

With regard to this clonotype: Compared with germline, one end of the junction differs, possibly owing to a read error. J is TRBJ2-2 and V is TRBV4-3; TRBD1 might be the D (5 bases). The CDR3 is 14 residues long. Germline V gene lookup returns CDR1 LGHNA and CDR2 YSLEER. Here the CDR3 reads CAGSQGAVTGELFF. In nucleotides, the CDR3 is TGCGCCGGCAGCCAAGGGGCCGTCACCGGGGAGCTGTTTTTT.

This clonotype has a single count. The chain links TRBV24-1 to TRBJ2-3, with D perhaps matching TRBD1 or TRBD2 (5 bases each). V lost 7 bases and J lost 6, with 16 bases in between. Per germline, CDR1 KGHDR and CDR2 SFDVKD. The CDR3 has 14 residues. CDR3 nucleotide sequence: TGTGCCACCAGGGGGGATCGGGTCCTGGATACGCAGTATTTT. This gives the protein CATRGDRVLDTQYF.

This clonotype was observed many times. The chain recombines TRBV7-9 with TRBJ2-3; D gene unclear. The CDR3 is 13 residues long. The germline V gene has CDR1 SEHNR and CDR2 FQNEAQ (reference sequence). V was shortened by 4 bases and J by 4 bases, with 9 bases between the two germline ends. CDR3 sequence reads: CASSYGGPDTQYF. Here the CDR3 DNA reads TGTGCCAGCAGCTATGGTGGACCAGATACGCAGTATTTT.

CDR3 protein: CASRPGQAHGYTF. As DNA, the CDR3 is TGTGCCAGCAGGCCCGGACAGGCGCATGGCTACACCTTC. This rearrangement joins TRBV9 to TRBJ1-2; 7 bases match TRBD1. From germline, CDR1 is SGDLS and CDR2 YYNGEE. V shed 5 bases, J shed 6 bases, and the junction held 7 bases outside the gene matches. The CDR3 contains 13 residues.

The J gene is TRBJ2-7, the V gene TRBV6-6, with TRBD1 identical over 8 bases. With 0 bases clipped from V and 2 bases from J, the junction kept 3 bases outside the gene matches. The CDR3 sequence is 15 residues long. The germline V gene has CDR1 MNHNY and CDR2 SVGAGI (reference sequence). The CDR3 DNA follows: TGTGCCAGCAGTTACTCGACAGGGGCCACCTACGAGCAGTACTTC. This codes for CASSYSTGATYEQYF.

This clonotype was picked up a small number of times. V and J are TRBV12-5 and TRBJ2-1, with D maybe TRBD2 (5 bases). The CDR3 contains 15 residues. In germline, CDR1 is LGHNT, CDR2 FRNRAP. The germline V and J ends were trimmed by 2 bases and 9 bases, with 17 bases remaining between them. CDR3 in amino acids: CASGLYHYEGSEQFF. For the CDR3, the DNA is TGTGCTAGTGGTTTGTACCACTACGAGGGTAGTGAGCAGTTCTTC.

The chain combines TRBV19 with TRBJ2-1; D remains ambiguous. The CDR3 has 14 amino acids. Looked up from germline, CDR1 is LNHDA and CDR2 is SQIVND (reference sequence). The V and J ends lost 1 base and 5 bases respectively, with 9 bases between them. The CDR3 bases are TGTGCCAGTAGTATAGCGGCCGGCAACAATGAGCAGTTCTTC. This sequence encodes CASSIAAGNNEQFF. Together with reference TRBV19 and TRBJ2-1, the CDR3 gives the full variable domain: DGGITQSPKYLFRKEGQNVTLSCEQNLNHDAMYWYRQDPGQGLRLIYYSQIVNDFQKGDIAEGYSVSREKKESFPLTVTSAQKNPTAFYLCASSIAAGNNEQFFGPGTRLTVL.

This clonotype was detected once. The CDR3 DNA is TGTGCCAGCATCACACGGGGGGAAGGACAGGGACAATACAATGAGCAGTTCTTC. This codes for CASITRGEGQGQYNEQFF. The chain carries TRBV6-1 and TRBJ2-1, with D maybe TRBD1 (8 bases). CDR3 length: 18 residues. Germline CDR1 and CDR2: MNHNS and SASEGT. The V end was cut by 7 bases, the J end by 4 bases, with 26 bases between.

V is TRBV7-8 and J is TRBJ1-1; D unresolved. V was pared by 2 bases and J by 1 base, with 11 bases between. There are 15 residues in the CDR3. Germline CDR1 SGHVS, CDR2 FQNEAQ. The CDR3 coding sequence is TGTGCCAGCAGCTTATCTTCCGCCAGGAACACTGAAGCTTTCTTT. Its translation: CASSLSSARNTEAFF.

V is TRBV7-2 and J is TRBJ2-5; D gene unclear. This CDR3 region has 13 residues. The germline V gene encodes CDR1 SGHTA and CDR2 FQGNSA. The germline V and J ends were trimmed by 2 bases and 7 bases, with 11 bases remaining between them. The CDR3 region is CASSLLADGTQYF. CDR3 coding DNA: TGTGCCAGCAGCTTACTTGCGGACGGGACCCAGTACTTC.

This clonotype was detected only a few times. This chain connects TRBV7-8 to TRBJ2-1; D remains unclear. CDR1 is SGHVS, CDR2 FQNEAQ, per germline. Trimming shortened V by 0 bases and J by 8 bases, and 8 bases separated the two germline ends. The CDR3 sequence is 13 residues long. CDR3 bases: TGTGCCAGCAGCTTAGCGAGTTGGCATGAGCAGTTCTTC. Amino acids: CASSLASWHEQFF. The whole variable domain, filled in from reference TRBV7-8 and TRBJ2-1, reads GAGVSQSPRYKVAKRGQDVALRCDPISGHVSLFWYQQALGQGPEFLTYFQNEAQLDKSGLPSDRFFAERPEGSVSTLKIQRTQQEDSAVYLCASSLASWHEQFFGPGTRLTVL.

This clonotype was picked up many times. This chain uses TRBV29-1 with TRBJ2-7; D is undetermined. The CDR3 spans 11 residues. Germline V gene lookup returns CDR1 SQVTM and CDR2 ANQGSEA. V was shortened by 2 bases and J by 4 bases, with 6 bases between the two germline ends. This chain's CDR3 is CSVERAYEQYF. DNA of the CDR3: TGCAGCGTTGAAAGGGCTTACGAGCAGTACTTC.

The CDR3 loop is CASTRQGTVNTEAFF. CDR3 DNA sequence: TGTGCCAGCACCAGACAGGGGACGGTGAACACTGAAGCTTTCTTT. The chain has TRBV2 and TRBJ1-1; 8 positions match TRBD1. Germline-derived CDR1 and CDR2 are SNHLY and FYNNEI. The CDR3 is 15 amino acids. J was trimmed by 0 bases and V by 7 bases; bases with no gene match: 7.